This TCR beta chain stems from a study of OX40 agonist ivuxolimab in advanced cancers. Across the study: Two patients with cutaneous melanoma and one with hepatocellular carcinoma, three in total, showed partial responses.

The investigators sampled blood at baseline, at cycle 4 day 1, and at cycle 7 day 1. The data were produced by immunoSEQ multiplex PCR, yet TCRdb's version contains in-frame clones alone and is incomplete. The sample includes roughly 38,000 clones, around 80% of them seen just once. CDR3 length: 16 amino acids. V gave up 4 bases and J gave up 5 bases; unmatched junction bases: 10. The germline gives CDR1 SGHDT, CDR2 YYEEEE. Comment on this clone: The antigen is undetermined.

Whole-study findings and limits: At 0.1-3.0 mg/kg, partial responders had clonal expansion among the lowest observed. Also showing low normalized T-cell clonal expansion were some of the nonresponders.

This receptor was taken from an adult with an advanced solid tumor such as melanoma, head and neck, liver or kidney cancer. The V call is TRBV5-6, the J call TRBJ2-3, with 10 bases that match TRBD1. The material sequenced was CD4+ or CD8+ T cells sorted from blood, taken in a trial of the OX40 agonist ivuxolimab. This CDR3 reads CASSANTGTGVDTQYF. The CDR3, as DNA: TGTGCCAGCAGCGCCAACACCGGGACAGGGGTAGATACGCAGTATTTT.